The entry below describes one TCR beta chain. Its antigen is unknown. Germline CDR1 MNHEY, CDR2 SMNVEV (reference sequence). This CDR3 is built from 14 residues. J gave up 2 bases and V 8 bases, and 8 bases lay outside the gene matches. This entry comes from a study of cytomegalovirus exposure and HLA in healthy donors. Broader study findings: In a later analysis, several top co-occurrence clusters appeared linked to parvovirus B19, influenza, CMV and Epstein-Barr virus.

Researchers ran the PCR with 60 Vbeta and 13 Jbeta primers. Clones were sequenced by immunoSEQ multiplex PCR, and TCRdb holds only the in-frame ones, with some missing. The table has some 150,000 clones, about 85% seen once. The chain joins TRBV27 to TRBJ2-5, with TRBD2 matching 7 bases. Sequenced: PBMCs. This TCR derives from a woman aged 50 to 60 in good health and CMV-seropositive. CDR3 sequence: CASGHRRGQETQYF. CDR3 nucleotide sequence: TGTGCCAGCGGACATCGGCGGGGGCAAGAGACCCAGTACTTC.